This T cell receptor (beta chain) was captured in a study of blood T cells in healthy people across ages. PCR was performed a second time for about 7 to 12 cycles using a sample-barcoded 5' primer and a J-beta primer mix. TCRdb redid the calling of the 5' RACE reads with MiXCR, one entry per CDR3 protein. The sample carries around 970,000 distinct CDR3 sequences, about 51% recorded once. The V and J ends lost 8 bases and 3 bases respectively, with 13 bases between them. Germline assignment: CDR1 SGHTA and CDR2 FQGNSA. The CDR3 is 14 amino acids. The source of this sequence is a woman aged 60-75 years in good health. This rearrangement joins TRBV7-2 to TRBJ1-4, with a weak D call TRBD1 (5 bases). The specimen was blood. CDR3 amino acids: CASGAGLSNEKLFF. CDR3 DNA sequence: TGTGCCAGCGGAGCAGGGCTTTCTAATGAAAAACTGTTTTTT.